Below, 27 T cell receptor beta chains from the same sample are listed, as sequenced in a study of early T cells in non-severe SARS-CoV-2 infection. One entry per CDR3 protein, called by TCRdb with MiXCR from the 5' RACE reads. The sample holds about 48,000 distinct CDR3 sequences; 8.5% to 10% are singletons and the top ten take roughly 8%. Sequencing was carried out using whole blood. The receptors stem from an adult who was a healthcare worker with PCR-confirmed SARS-CoV-2 infection or an uninfected control (not recorded which).

This clonotype was observed a few times. The genes are TRBV7-9 and TRBJ1-1; 7 bases align to TRBD1. Germline V gives CDR1 SEHNR, CDR2 FQNEAQ (reference sequence). This CDR3 is 13 amino acids long. The V and J ends lost 5 bases and 7 bases, in that order; junction bases with no gene match: 7. CDR3 in DNA: TGTGCCAGCAGCCGGGACAGTGCGCGTGAAGCTTTCTTT. Its protein is CASSRDSAREAFF.

In this sample, this clonotype turned up a few times. The chain has TRBV6-1 and TRBJ1-1; D gene ambiguous. Trimming removed 0 bases from V and 3 bases from J, with 11 bases in between. The CDR3 has 15 residues. Germline V gene sequence: CDR1 MNHNS, CDR2 SASEGT. CDR3 amino acids: CASSEALPSHTEAFF. The CDR3 DNA follows: TGTGCCAGCAGTGAAGCGCTTCCCAGCCACACTGAAGCTTTCTTT.

This clonotype was seen many times. J is TRBJ2-3 and V is TRBV3-1, with D possibly being TRBD1 or TRBD2 (6 bases each). CDR3 length equals 19 residues. V lost 4 bases and J 8 bases, leaving 31 bases between the germline ends. CDR1 is LGHDT, CDR2 YNNKEL, per germline (reference sequence). The CDR3, as DNA: TGTGCCAGCAGCCCAAGAAAGAGGGGGACTGGGTATGCGGGCGCTACGCAGTATTTT. This translates into CASSPRKRGTGYAGATQYF.

V usage is TRBV7-3 and J usage is TRBJ1-1; D ambiguous. Germline loops: CDR1 SGHTA, CDR2 FQGTGA. Trimming left V 2 bases short and J 4 bases short, with 8 bases between. The CDR3 is 13 amino acids. The DNA of the CDR3 is TGTGCCAGCAGCTTAGGACTGGGCACTGAAGCTTTCTTT. This codes for CASSLGLGTEAFF.

The chain employs TRBV27 and TRBJ2-3, with D hard to call. Trimming removed 3 bases at V and 5 bases at J, with 21 bases between. The CDR3 spans 17 residues. Germline loops: CDR1 MNHEY, CDR2 SMNVEV (reference sequence). Here the CDR3 reads CASSLAGFPYSGDTQYF. CDR3 in DNA: TGTGCCAGCAGTTTGGCAGGTTTTCCGTATTCAGGAGATACGCAGTATTTT.

This clonotype has at least ten counts. The chain joins TRBV4-2 to TRBJ2-5, with a weak D call TRBD2 (6 bases). Between the trimmed V and J ends, which lost 4 bases and 2 bases, there was a span of 11 bases. The CDR3 spans 14 residues. Germline V lookup: CDR1 LGHNA, CDR2 YNFKEQ. The CDR3 DNA reads TGTGCCAGCAGCCGCGGGACTCCACAAGAGACCCAGTACTTC. It translates to CASSRGTPQETQYF.

This clonotype has a count of ten or more. This chain joins TRBV27 and TRBJ2-5, with 8 bases matching TRBD2. The CDR3 covers 15 residues. From germline, CDR1 is MNHEY and CDR2 SMNVEV (reference sequence). The J segment lost 4 bases and the V segment lost 0 bases, leaving 4 bases of the junction unmatched. The CDR3 bases are TGTGCCAGCAGTTTATCCTCAGCGGGAGCAGAGACCCAGTACTTC. The encoded protein is CASSLSSAGAETQYF.

This clonotype was detected only a few times. V gene TRBV11-2 combines with J gene TRBJ2-5, with a tentative D call TRBD2 (6 bases). Germline assignment: CDR1 SGHAT and CDR2 FQNNGV. There are 15 residues in the CDR3. V lost 1 base to trimming and J lost 4 bases, with 13 bases between them. Written as DNA, the CDR3 is TGTGCCAGCAGCTTAGGTCCGGGAGTGGGAGAGACCCAGTACTTC. Translated: CASSLGPGVGETQYF.

The genes are TRBV29-1 and TRBJ2-5; no definite D call. Germline V gives CDR1 SQVTM, CDR2 ANQGSEA. Deletions cut 4 bases from V and 1 base from J, with 7 bases between. The length of the CDR3 is 12 residues. CDR3 coding DNA: TGCAGCGTTGGCAGGATCCAAGAGACCCAGTACTTC. Translation: CSVGRIQETQYF.

This clonotype has ten or more counts. The CDR3 is CASSQEGGLRSTDTQYF. The CDR3 DNA reads as TGCGCCAGCAGCCAAGAGGGGGGACTCCGAAGCACAGATACGCAGTATTTT. The chain employs TRBV4-1 and TRBJ2-3, with D possibly being TRBD2 (6 bases). Germline CDR1 is MGHRA and CDR2 is YSYEKL. This CDR3 contains 17 residues. The V gene lost 0 bases and the J gene lost 0 bases, with 13 bases spanning the gap.

V is TRBV6-2 or TRBV6-3 and J is TRBJ1-2; 12 bases are shared with TRBD1. Germline-derived CDR1 and CDR2 are MNHEY and SVGEGT. The CDR3 has 17 amino acids. With V trimmed by 4 bases and J by 8 bases, 14 bases remained unmatched. The CDR3 sequence is CASSFPGQGARKGGYTF. DNA of the CDR3: TGTGCCAGCAGTTTTCCGGGACAGGGGGCTCGGAAGGGCGGCTACACCTTC.

J is TRBJ1-1 and V is TRBV12-3 or TRBV12-4; D gene uncertain. V lost 2 bases and J lost 12, with 16 bases in between. CDR3 length: 13 residues. CDR3 sequence: CASSLMKFGETFF. CDR3 nucleotides: TGTGCCAGCAGTTTAATGAAGTTTGGAGAGACTTTCTTT.

On this clonotype itself: Possible read error: a much larger clone is one base away. The chain joins TRBV11-2 to TRBJ1-6; TRBD1 aligns across 7 bases. The CDR3 extends over 18 amino acids. CDR1 and CDR2 (germline): SGHAT, FQNNGV. Trimming at V came to 4 bases and at J to 2 bases, leaving 11 bases not matched to a gene. Written as DNA, the CDR3 is TGTGCCAGCAGCTCCCTGGACAGGCCTAGCCCCTATAATTCACCCCTCCACTTT. It specifies CASSSLDRPSPYNSPLHF.

This clonotype was recorded many times. The chain links TRBV13 to TRBJ2-1; 14 nucleotides agree with TRBD2. CDR3 length equals 20 residues. Germline V gene lookup returns CDR1 PRHDT and CDR2 FYEKMQ (reference sequence). Trimming removed 1 base from V and 1 base from J; junction bases left unmatched: 9. CDR3 region: CASSLVGGLAGGPSYNEQFF. For the CDR3, the DNA is TGTGCCAGCAGCTTAGTGGGAGGACTAGCGGGAGGCCCGTCCTACAATGAGCAGTTCTTC.

This sequence joins TRBV12-3 or TRBV12-4 and TRBJ2-1; 9 bases fit TRBD2. V was clipped by 7 bases and J by 10 bases; unmatched bases: 14. The CDR3 consists of 15 residues. CDR3 region: CASTDSGSPRREQFF. The DNA of the CDR3 is TGTGCCAGCACTGATAGCGGGAGTCCCCGACGGGAGCAGTTCTTC.

V gene TRBV7-2 combines with J gene TRBJ2-5; D perhaps matches TRBD2 (7 bases). The CDR3 runs 15 residues. Trimming took off 5 bases at V and 2 bases at J, with 15 bases between the two ends. CDR1 SGHTA and CDR2 FQGNSA come from the germline V gene. In DNA form, the CDR3 reads TGTGCCAGCAGCGCCGGCGGGGGCAGTCAAGAGACCCAGTACTTC. It yields the protein CASSAGGGSQETQYF.

This clonotype was detected many times. This chain connects TRBV7-7 to TRBJ2-2; no definite D call. Germline-derived CDR1 and CDR2 are SSHAT and FNYEAQ (reference sequence). This CDR3 has 16 amino acids. Trimming took 2 bases from V and 0 from J, leaving 10 bases between them. CDR3 DNA sequence: TGTGCCAGCAGCTTATTACAAGGAGCGAACACCGGGGAGCTGTTTTTT. Translating gives CASSLLQGANTGELFF.

V is TRBV6-5 and J is TRBJ2-6; D unresolved. With 6 bases removed from V and 4 bases from J, the gap between germline ends came to 13 bases. CDR1 is MNHEY, CDR2 SVGAGI, per germline. The CDR3 loop spans 15 amino acids. Here the CDR3 reads CASSPQSPGANVLTF. The CDR3 DNA reads as TGTGCCAGCAGCCCTCAGAGTCCGGGGGCCAACGTCCTGACTTTC.

As regards this clonotype: Given a much more abundant clone one base away, this may be a read error. V and J are TRBV29-1 and TRBJ2-3; 13 bases agree with TRBD2. The CDR3 has 16 amino acids. The germline V gene encodes CDR1 SQVTM and CDR2 ANQGSEA. V lost 4 bases and J lost 2; bases outside the gene matches: 6. Here the CDR3 reads CSVGDGLAGATDTQYF. CDR3 nucleotide sequence: TGCAGCGTTGGAGATGGACTAGCGGGAGCCACAGATACGCAGTATTTT.

This clonotype was recorded at least ten times. The V call is TRBV2, the J call TRBJ2-1; either TRBD1 or TRBD2 may fit D (5 bases each). Trimming took 8 bases from V and 11 from J, leaving 10 bases between them. Germline-derived CDR1 and CDR2 are SNHLY and FYNNEI. The CDR3 is 10 amino acids. CDR3 sequence (DNA): TGTGCCAGCGTCGGGACCAAGCAGTTCTTC. Its protein is CASVGTKQFF.

With regard to this clonotype: Possible read error: a much larger clone is one base away. The gene calls are TRBV30 and TRBJ2-4; perhaps TRBD2 as D (5 bases). Germline V CDR1 and CDR2: GTSNPN, SVGIG (reference sequence). This CDR3 has 15 amino acids. CDR3 protein: CAWSPRAVAINIQYF. CDR3 nucleotides: TGTGCCTGGAGCCCTAGAGCGGTAGCCATAAACATTCAGTACTTC.

There are many counts of this clonotype. The J gene is TRBJ2-7, the V gene TRBV10-1; D might be TRBD1 (5 bases). V dropped 4 bases and J dropped 0 bases, with 10 bases sitting between them. The germline gives CDR1 WNHNN, CDR2 SYGVQD (reference sequence). This CDR3 is 14 amino acids long. The DNA of the CDR3 is TGCGCCAGCAGTGGACCTACAGGCTCCTACGAGCAGTACTTC. Residues: CASSGPTGSYEQYF.

Ten or more counts support this clonotype. A much larger clone lies a single base off, so this may be a read error. The CDR3 ends on some other residue instead of the conserved phenylalanine or tryptophan, so this is likely a read error. The rearrangement links TRBV29-1 to TRBJ1-1; D gene uncertain. From germline, CDR1 is SQVTM and CDR2 ANQGSEA. With 6 bases removed from V and 8 bases from J, the gap between germline ends came to 13 bases. CDR3 size: 11 residues. The CDR3 DNA follows: TGCAGCGTCCCGGACGTGTCCGAAGCTTTCTCT. This encodes CSVPDVSEAFS.

At least ten counts were recorded for this clonotype. The V gene is TRBV11-2, the J gene TRBJ2-7; no definite D call. Germline V CDR1 and CDR2: SGHAT, FQNNGV. The CDR3 consists of 12 residues. The ends were cut back, 5 bases at V and 5 bases at J, with 10 bases in the middle. The CDR3 bases are TGTGCCAGCAGCCCCTACCCCGACGAGCAGTACTTC. Translated: CASSPYPDEQYF.

This clonotype was picked up many times. The V and J genes are TRBV6-5 and TRBJ2-7; D unresolved. The CDR3 is made up of 13 amino acids. The V end was cut by 3 bases, the J end by 2 bases, with 8 bases between. The germline V gene encodes CDR1 MNHEY and CDR2 SVGAGI. The CDR3 DNA sequence: TGTGCCAGCAGTTATAGTCTCACCTACGAGCAGTACTTC. Encoded protein: CASSYSLTYEQYF.

Only a few counts were recorded for this clonotype. This chain links TRBV6-6 with TRBJ1-1; no firm D call. CDR3 size: 14 residues. The germline gives CDR1 MNHNY, CDR2 SVGAGI (reference sequence). Between the trimmed V and J ends, which lost 0 bases and 11 bases, there was a span of 16 bases. In DNA form, the CDR3 reads TGTGCCAGCAGTTACTCGAAGGACCGCCAGTTGGCTTTCTTT. Protein sequence: CASSYSKDRQLAFF.

The chain joins TRBV15 to TRBJ1-5; D ambiguous. In germline, CDR1 is LNHNV, CDR2 YYDKDF (reference sequence). The CDR3 spans 14 residues. The V end lost 5 bases, the J end lost 1 base, and 9 bases lay between the germline ends. CDR3 sequence reads: CATSFGVSNQPQHF. The CDR3 DNA follows: TGTGCCACCAGCTTTGGGGTCAGCAATCAGCCCCAGCATTTT.